The rows below give T cell receptor beta chains drawn from one sample of a study of blood T cell repertoires in COVID-19. Clones were sequenced by immunoSEQ multiplex PCR, and TCRdb holds only the in-frame ones, with some missing. The data contain about 180,000 clones, around 80% of them singletons. The sample taken for sequencing was peripheral blood. The receptor set was obtained from a man aged 70-80 years with active or convalescent COVID-19. Both conserved end residues are part of each CDR3. A D gene is named only where the DNA matches it firmly.

V: TRBV2; length: 12; D: NA; CDR3: CASSVRSYEQYF
V: TRBV4-1; length: 19; D: TRBD1; CDR3: CASSRLGTGRTLLNYGYTF
V: TRBV7-2; length: 12; D: NA; CDR3: CASSFEQTEAFF
V: TRBV6-2/TRBV6-3; length: 13; D: NA; CDR3: CASTPTANYGYTF
V: TRBV7-2; length: 17; D: TRBD2; CDR3: CASSRNSRAGGSDTQYF
V: TRBV5-1; length: 15; D: TRBD1; CDR3: CASSLGDRDNYGYTF
V: TRBV12-3/TRBV12-4; length: 11; D: NA; CDR3: CASSLKNIQYF
V: TRBV18; length: 13; D: NA; CDR3: CATKETDTGELFF
V: TRBV5-1; length: 14; D: TRBD1; CDR3: CASSLGTGDSPLHF
V: TRBV12-3/TRBV12-4; length: 13; D: NA; CDR3: CASILTGNTEAFF
V: TRBV7-9; length: 15; D: NA; CDR3: CASSPLGGADQPQHF
V: TRBV9; length: 14; D: NA; CDR3: CASSVRSAYNEQFF
V: TRBV4-2; length: 15; D: TRBD1; CDR3: CASSQTGTGTYEQYF